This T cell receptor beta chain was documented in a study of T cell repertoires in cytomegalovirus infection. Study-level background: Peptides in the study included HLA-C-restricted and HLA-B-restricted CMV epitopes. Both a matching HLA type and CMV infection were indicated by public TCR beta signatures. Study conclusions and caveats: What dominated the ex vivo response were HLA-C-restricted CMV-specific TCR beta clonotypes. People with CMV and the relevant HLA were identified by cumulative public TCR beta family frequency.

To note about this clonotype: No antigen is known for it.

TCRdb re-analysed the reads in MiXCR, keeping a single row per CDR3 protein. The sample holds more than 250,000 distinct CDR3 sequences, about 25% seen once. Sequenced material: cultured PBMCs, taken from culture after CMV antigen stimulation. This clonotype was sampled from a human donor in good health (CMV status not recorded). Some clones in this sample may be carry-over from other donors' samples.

The DNA for the CDR3 is TGCAGTGCTAGAGGGGCCGGTTCACCCCTCCACTTT. Translating gives CSARGAGSPLHF. The chain employs TRBV20-1 and TRBJ1-6, with no clear D. Trimming took 1 base from V and 9 from J, leaving 7 bases between them. Germline V gene lookup returns CDR1 DFQATT and CDR2 SNEGSKA (reference sequence). This CDR3 is 12 amino acids long.